Listed below are T cell receptor beta chains from one sample, sequenced in a study of memory CD4+ T cells and cytomegalovirus serostatus. Repertoires were generated with immunoSEQ multiplex PCR, while TCRdb's copy carries only in-frame clones and drops some. There are tens of thousands of clones in the sample; 70% to 80% occur only once, and 0.75% to 0.9% lies in the top ten. Sequencing was done on a sample of memory CD4+ T cells from blood. The receptors were gathered from an adult in good health and CMV-seronegative. The CDR3 runs from the conserved cysteine through the conserved F or W. A D gene is named only where the DNA matches it firmly. Clone sizes are given selectively: once, few, many, or a class where the clone is expanded.

>-|-|TRBV5-6|TRBJ2-1
TGTGCCAGCAGCCCTGACGGGTCCTCAAATGAGCAGTTCTTC
CASSPDGSSNEQFF
>-|-|TRBV21-1|TRBJ2-7
TGTGCCAGCAGCAAAGCGCAGGGCGAGCAGTACTTC
CASSKAQGEQYF
>-|-|TRBV6-1|TRBJ2-7
TGTGCCAGCAGTGAACGGTGGCTAGCGAGCACCTACGAGCAGTACTTC
CASSERWLASTYEQYF
>-|-|TRBV2|TRBJ2-6
TGTGCCAGCAGTGGGACGTTCTCTGGGGCCAACGTCCTGACTTTC
CASSGTFSGANVLTF
>-|TRBD2|TRBV19|TRBJ2-2
TGTGCCAGTAGTCCCGGACTAGCGGGGAACACCGGGGAGCTGTTTTTT
CASSPGLAGNTGELFF
>-|TRBD1|TRBV7-2|TRBJ1-3
TGTGCCAGCAGCTCGGCAGGGGGTGGGGAAAACACCATATATTTT
CASSSAGGGENTIYF
>-|-|TRBV27|TRBJ2-3
TGTGCCAGCAGTTTTAACCTCCCCACAGATACGCAGTATTTT
CASSFNLPTDTQYF
>-|-|TRBV5-1|TRBJ2-2
TGCGCCAGCAGCTTGGATTGGTCCGGGGAGCTGTTTTTT
CASSLDWSGELFF
>-|-|TRBV25-1|TRBJ2-7
TGTGCCAGCAGCGGGGGAACCTCCTACGAGCAGTACTTC
CASSGGTSYEQYF
>-|-|TRBV5-1|TRBJ2-7
TGCGCCAGCAAGCATACAGGCTCCTACGAGCAGTACTTC
CASKHTGSYEQYF
>-|-|TRBV5-6|TRBJ2-5
TGTGCCAGCAGCTTCCCCGACACCACTCAAGAGACCCAGTACTTC
CASSFPDTTQETQYF
>-|TRBD2|TRBV15|TRBJ2-1
TGTGCCACCCAGCGGGAAGGGTCCTACAATGAGCAGTTCTTC
CATQREGSYNEQFF
>-|-|TRBV11-2|TRBJ2-7
TGTGCCAGCAGCCCCATTCGGCTCGGGGTCCCCTACGAGCAGTACTTC
CASSPIRLGVPYEQYF
>-|-|TRBV28|TRBJ1-5
TGTGCCAGCAGTTCTTATCAGCCCCAGCATTTT
CASSSYQPQHF
>-|-|TRBV5-1|TRBJ1-3
TGCGCCAGCAGCTTGGCGGGGTCTGGAAACACCATATATTTT
CASSLAGSGNTIYF
>-|-|TRBV7-8|TRBJ2-3
TGTGCCAGCAGCTTTCTCTTGGGGGAGACAGATACGCAGTATTTT
CASSFLLGETDTQYF
>few|TRBD1|TRBV29-1|TRBJ2-7
TGCAGCGCCAAGACCGGGACAGGGGGCCTTAGCTCCTACGAGCAGTACTTC
CSAKTGTGGLSSYEQYF
>-|-|TRBV2|TRBJ1-2
TGTGCCAGCACCGAACACGGTAGCTATGGCTACACCTTC
CASTEHGSYGYTF
>few|-|TRBV7-7|TRBJ2-5
TGTGCTAGCAGCTTAGCGCCCTCCGACACTACCCAGTACTTC
CASSLAPSDTTQYF
>-|-|TRBV6-1|TRBJ1-6
TGTGCCAGCAGTGAATCGTTGTGGGGGGGGTCACCCCTCCACTTT
CASSESLWGGSPLHF
>once|-|TRBV10-3|TRBJ1-4
TGTGCCATCAGTGATCCGGTATCTAATGAAAAACTGTTTTTT
CAISDPVSNEKLFF
>-|TRBD2|TRBV6-6|TRBJ2-7
TGTGCCAGCAGCCCGCCAGGACTAGCGGGATACGAGCAGTACTTC
CASSPPGLAGYEQYF
>-|TRBD2|TRBV18|TRBJ2-7
TGTGCCAGCTCACCTACTAGCGTTGGCTACGAGCAGTACTTC
CASSPTSVGYEQYF
>-|-|TRBV5-1|TRBJ2-7
TGCGCCAGCAGCTTGGCGGGGGGCCCCTCGCGGCAGTACTTC
CASSLAGGPSRQYF
>-|-|TRBV4-2|TRBJ1-2
TGTGCCAGCAGCCAAGGCGGAATCTATGGCTACACCTTC
CASSQGGIYGYTF
>-|-|TRBV2|TRBJ1-4
TGTGCCAGCAGTGTTCAGGGCGAAAAACTGTTTTTT
CASSVQGEKLFF
>once|-|TRBV2|TRBJ1-5
TGTGCCAGCAGGGTTGACGGGAGTCAGCCCCAGCATTTT
CASRVDGSQPQHF
>-|-|TRBV7-8|TRBJ1-2
TGTGCCAGCAGCTTAGACAGGGATGACTATGGCTACACCTTC
CASSLDRDDYGYTF
>few|-|TRBV20-1|TRBJ1-1
TGCAGTGCAGACACCACTGAAGCTTTCTTT
CSADTTEAFF
>once|-|TRBV7-2|TRBJ1-1
TGTGCCAGCAGCCTCAGGCAGGAAGCTTTCTTT
CASSLRQEAFF
>-|TRBD1|TRBV5-1|TRBJ2-6
TGCGCCAGCAGCGGAAGGGACAGGGGAGGTGCTGGGGCCAACGTCCTGACTTTC
CASSGRDRGGAGANVLTF
>-|TRBD1|TRBV14|TRBJ1-3
TGTGCCAGCAGCCAAGACAGGGGGGCACACTCTGGAAACACCATATATTTT
CASSQDRGAHSGNTIYF
>-|-|TRBV7-9|TRBJ2-7
TGTGCCAGCACATTAAGTGGATCCTACGAGCAGTACTTC
CASTLSGSYEQYF
>few|-|TRBV5-5|TRBJ1-2
TGTGCCAGCAGCTCACAGTCTGGCTACACCTTC
CASSSQSGYTF
>once|-|TRBV4-1|TRBJ1-3
TGCGCCAGCAGCCCCCAGCCCCAGGGAGCGGGTGGAAACACCATATATTTT
CASSPQPQGAGGNTIYF
>-|-|TRBV9|TRBJ1-2
TGTGCCAGCAGCTCCCCACGGGCGGGTAGGGGCTACACCTTC
CASSSPRAGRGYTF
>-|TRBD2|TRBV7-8|TRBJ2-3
TGTGCCAGCAGTTTGCTAGCGGGGGGTAGGGATACGCAGTATTTT
CASSLLAGGRDTQYF
>-|-|TRBV28|TRBJ1-5
TGTGCCAGCAGACGCACGGGTAATCAGCCCCAGCATTTT
CASRRTGNQPQHF
>-|-|TRBV9|TRBJ2-4
TGTGCCAGCAGCCCCTCGGAATCAAACATTCAGTACTTC
CASSPSESNIQYF
>-|-|TRBV18|TRBJ1-5
TGTGCCAGCTCACCCGGCGACAGGTCTAGCAATCAGCCCCAGCATTTT
CASSPGDRSSNQPQHF
>-|-|TRBV6-5|TRBJ1-4
TGTGCCAGCAGTGATGACACTAATAAAAAACTGTTTTTT
CASSDDTNKKLFF
>-|-|TRBV28|TRBJ1-3
TGTGCCAGCAGTTCACCCCTGGGGGCTATCTCTGGAAACACCATATATTTT
CASSSPLGAISGNTIYF
>few|TRBD2|TRBV2|TRBJ2-1
TGTGCCAGCAGTAGCGGGGGGAATTACAATGAGCAGTTCTTC
CASSSGGNYNEQFF
>-|-|TRBV2|TRBJ1-2
TGTGCCAGCAGTGAGTCGGCGGGTAACTATGGCTACACCTTC
CASSESAGNYGYTF
>-|TRBD2|TRBV11-2|TRBJ2-2
TGTGCCAGCATCCCGAGCGGGAGAGACACCGGGGAGCTGTTTTTT
CASIPSGRDTGELFF
>once|-|TRBV5-6|TRBJ2-1
TGTGCCAGCAGCTTGGGGGACAATGAGCAGTTCTTC
CASSLGDNEQFF
>-|-|TRBV27|TRBJ2-3
TGTGCCAGCAGTTTAAAAGGGGGCACAGATACGCAGTATTTT
CASSLKGGTDTQYF
>-|TRBD1|TRBV5-4|TRBJ1-2
TGTGCCAGCAGCTCTCCGCAGCCGGGACAGGGGACCCTTAACTATGGCTACACCTTC
CASSSPQPGQGTLNYGYTF
>-|TRBD1|TRBV28|TRBJ1-5
TGTGCCAGCAGAACAGGGGCCCGAAATCAGCCCCAGCATTTT
CASRTGARNQPQHF
>-|TRBD1|TRBV19|TRBJ1-3
TGTGCCAGTAGAAAGGACAGGAGCTCTGGAAACACCATATATTTT
CASRKDRSSGNTIYF
>-|TRBD1|TRBV6-6|TRBJ2-4
TGTGCCAGCAGGACCGGGACAGGGGTACACATTCAGTACTTC
CASRTGTGVHIQYF